Detailed here is one TCR beta chain. This specimen belongs to a study of cytomegalovirus exposure and HLA in healthy donors. It was with 60 Vbeta and 13 Jbeta primers that the PCR ran. TCRdb's copy holds only in-frame clones and misses some; the assay was immunoSEQ multiplex PCR. The table includes 150,000 to 160,000 clones, about four fifths detected once. This clonotype originated in a man aged 18 to 35 in good health and CMV-seronegative. The sample comprised PBMCs.

The CDR3, as DNA: TGTGCCAGCAGCCCGCAGGGGTACACTGAAGCTTTCTTT. It specifies CASSPQGYTEAFF. V gene TRBV7-2 combines with J gene TRBJ1-1, with D possibly matching TRBD1 (6 bases). Germline loops: CDR1 SGHTA, CDR2 FQGNSA. There are 13 residues in the CDR3. Trimming stripped 5 bases from V and 3 bases from J, with 10 bases between.